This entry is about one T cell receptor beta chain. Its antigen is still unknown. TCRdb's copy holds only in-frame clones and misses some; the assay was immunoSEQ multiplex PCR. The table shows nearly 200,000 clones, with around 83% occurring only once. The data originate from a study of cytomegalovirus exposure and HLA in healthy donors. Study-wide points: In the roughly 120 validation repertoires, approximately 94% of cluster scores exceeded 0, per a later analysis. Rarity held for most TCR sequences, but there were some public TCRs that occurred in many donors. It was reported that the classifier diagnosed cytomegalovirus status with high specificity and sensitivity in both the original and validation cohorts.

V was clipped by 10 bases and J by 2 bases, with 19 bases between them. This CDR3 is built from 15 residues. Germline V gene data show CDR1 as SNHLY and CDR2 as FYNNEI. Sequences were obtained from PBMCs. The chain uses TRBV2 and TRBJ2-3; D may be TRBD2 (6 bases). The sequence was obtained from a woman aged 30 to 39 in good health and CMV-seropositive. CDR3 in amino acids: CATSSRAGNTDTQYF. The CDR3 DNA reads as TGTGCCACTTCCTCTCGGGCGGGAAACACAGATACGCAGTATTTT.